This T cell receptor beta chain was sequenced during a study of T cells in Graves' hyperthyroidism and ophthalmopathy. Germline values: CDR1 SGHTA, CDR2 FQGNSA. Trimming left V 5 bases short and J 3 bases short, with 14 bases between. The CDR3 spans 14 residues. From RNA transcripts, TCR beta CDR3 regions were amplified. In the first-round RT-PCR of the TCR CDR3, the HTBI primer set was used. TCRdb recomputed calls from the multiplex PCR reads with MiXCR, one row per CDR3 protein. The sample contains about 270,000 distinct CDR3 sequences, approximately 25% of which appear only once. This clonotype was detected ten times or more. Each diagnosis drew on symptoms, thyroxine, TRAb, thyroid ultrasound and orbital computed tomography findings.

This chain connects TRBV7-2 to TRBJ2-7; perhaps TRBD1 as D (5 bases). The TCR originated in a woman aged 40 to 50 with Graves' ophthalmopathy. Sequencing used blood. The chain's CDR3 is CASSTVPGRYEQYF. In DNA form, the CDR3 reads TGTGCCAGCAGCACAGTACCAGGGCGCTACGAGCAGTACTTC.